Reported below is one T cell receptor (beta chain). The data derive from a study of blood T cell repertoires in COVID-19. Overall study: The United States, Italy and Spain supplied acute and convalescent COVID-19 samples.

Original methodology: Estimation of nucleated cell counts relied on the amplification of reference gene primers. Method: immunoSEQ multiplex PCR; TCRdb's copy keeps in-frame clones and lacks some. V and J calls and clone size are copied from that table; D and trimming were computed from the DNA. The sample holds over 120,000 clones, more than 85% seen once. The sequencing input was peripheral blood. This clonotype was obtained from a man between 60 and 70 years old with active or convalescent COVID-19.

CDR3 nucleotide sequence: TGTGCCAGCAGTTCGGTCGGGACTTCAGGCACAGATACGCAGTATTTT. It is translated as CASSSVGTSGTDTQYF. The chain couples TRBV28 to TRBJ2-3; a possible D gene is TRBD2 (6 bases). The V end was cut by 4 bases, the J end by 1 base, with 15 bases between. The length of the CDR3 is 16 residues. Per germline, CDR1 MDHEN and CDR2 SYDVKM.